This passage covers 7 T cell receptor beta chains from one sample sequenced in a study of OX40 agonist ivuxolimab in advanced cancers. Generated by immunoSEQ multiplex PCR, the TCRdb table keeps only in-frame clones and is missing some. The sample has about 91,000 clones, just over 85% seen once. The sample in question was CD4+ or CD8+ T cells sorted from blood, obtained in a trial of the OX40 agonist ivuxolimab. These receptors were taken from an adult with an advanced solid tumor such as melanoma, head and neck, liver or kidney cancer.

The rearrangement links TRBV27 to TRBJ1-1; 9 positions agree with TRBD1. The CDR3 loop spans 16 amino acids. The germline V gene has CDR1 MNHEY and CDR2 SMNVEV (reference sequence). The ends lost 5 bases at V and 1 base at J; junction bases unmatched: 8. The CDR3 DNA sequence: TGTGCCAGCAGTCCAAGGACAGGGGCCCCGAACACTGAAGCTTTCTTT. Amino acid sequence: CASSPRTGAPNTEAFF.

This sequence joins TRBV11-2 and TRBJ1-1; a possible D gene is TRBD1 (5 bases). V lost 1 base and J lost 3, with 9 bases in between. The V gene's germline CDR1 is SGHAT and CDR2 FQNNGV. The CDR3 extends over 14 amino acids. CDR3 coding DNA: TGTGCCAGCAGCTTAGTGGACAAGGACACTGAAGCTTTCTTT. This gives the protein CASSLVDKDTEAFF. The whole variable domain, remainder taken from reference TRBV11-2 and TRBJ1-1, is EAGVAQSPRYKIIEKRQSVAFWCNPISGHATLYWYQQILGQGPKLLIQFQNNGVVDDSQLPKDRFSAERLKGVDSTLKIQPAKLEDSAVYLCASSLVDKDTEAFFGQGTRLTVV.

The CDR3 loop is CASSLDGGYNEQFF. In nucleotides, the CDR3 is TGTGCCAGCAGCTTAGACGGGGGCTACAATGAGCAGTTCTTC. This chain joins TRBV11-3 and TRBJ2-1; TRBD2 might be the D (6 bases). The CDR3 has 14 residues. V was clipped by 0 bases and J by 3 bases, with 6 bases between them. Germline values: CDR1 SGHNT, CDR2 YENEEA.

The sample holds a few counts of this clone. The V call is TRBV5-1, the J call TRBJ2-7; D remains unclear. This CDR3 comprises 14 residues. V shed 0 bases and J shed 3 bases, with 10 bases lying between them. Per the germline V gene, CDR1 is SGHRS and CDR2 is YFSETQ. CDR3 coding DNA: TGCGCCAGCAGCTTGGGTCAAGCCTTCTACGAGCAGTACTTC. This gives the protein CASSLGQAFYEQYF. Filled out from reference TRBV5-1 and TRBJ2-7, the complete variable domain reads KAGVTQTPRYLIKTRGQQVTLSCSPISGHRSVSWYQQTPGQGLQFLFEYFSETQRNKGNFPGRFSGRQFSNSRSEMNVSTLELGDSALYLCASSLGQAFYEQYFGPGTRLTVT.

The chain joins TRBV7-2 to TRBJ2-7, with 7 bases lining up with TRBD2. V shed 2 bases and J 2 bases; nucleotides not matched to a gene: 3. Germline V gene lookup returns CDR1 SGHTA and CDR2 FQGNSA. This CDR3 is built from 14 residues. The CDR3 is CASSLKGGAYEQYF. The DNA of the CDR3 is TGTGCCAGCAGCTTAAAGGGAGGGGCCTACGAGCAGTACTTC.

This chain joins TRBV7-9 and TRBJ1-2; 9 bases agree with TRBD1. CDR1 and CDR2 (germline): SEHNR, FQNEAQ (reference sequence). V shed 5 bases and J 6 bases; nucleotides not matched to a gene: 13. This CDR3 spans 16 amino acids. The CDR3 is CASSLGVRDRVHGYTF. In nucleotides, the CDR3 is TGTGCCAGCAGCCTAGGAGTACGGGACAGGGTACATGGCTACACCTTC.

In this sample, this clone turned up a few times. The J gene is TRBJ2-7, the V gene TRBV2; no clear D gene. V lost 6 bases and J 4 bases, leaving 10 bases between the germline ends. The CDR3 loop spans 12 amino acids. CDR1 is SNHLY, CDR2 FYNNEI, per germline. The CDR3 nucleotides are TGTGCCAGCAGCTTATCGAGGTACGAGCAGTACTTC. It yields the protein CASSLSRYEQYF.